Below, one TCR beta chain is given with its context. Trimming took 5 bases from V and 7 from J, leaving 15 bases between them. There are 14 residues in the CDR3. The V gene's germline CDR1 is SEHNR and CDR2 FQNEAQ (reference sequence). The table came from immunoSEQ multiplex PCR; TCRdb's copy has only in-frame clones and leaves some out. The sample contains 25,000 to 35,000 clones, roughly nine tenths of which appear only once. This sample was included in a study of T cell changes during pregnancy in multiple sclerosis. The origin of this receptor is a female donor with multiple sclerosis, enrolled in a pregnancy study. The chain recombines TRBV7-9 with TRBJ1-5; D is possibly TRBD1 (5 bases). The input for sequencing was CD8+ T cells from peripheral blood mononuclear cells, taken in the second trimester of pregnancy. The DNA of the CDR3 is TGTGCCAGCAGCCTTGAGGGGAGGGGCCAGCCCCAGCATTTT. Translated, it gives CASSLEGRGQPQHF.